This T cell receptor (beta chain) was identified during a study of blood T cell repertoires in COVID-19. For the study at large: Samples taken during acute and convalescent COVID-19 were collected in the United States, Italy and Spain. The analysed material was cDNA or gDNA that came from T cells, B-cell-depleted T cells, or PBMCs.

The table lists this clone with a count of one. Authors' data handling: Estimation of nucleated cell counts relied on the amplification of reference gene primers. The assay was immunoSEQ multiplex PCR, and TCRdb's table has in-frame clones only and misses some. That table gives V, J and clone size, and the DNA gave D and trimming. The data show 60,000 to 80,000 clones, roughly 85% seen once. This sequence originates from a man aged 50 to 59 with acute or convalescent COVID-19. Sequenced input: peripheral blood.

CDR3 coding DNA: TGCGCCAGCAGCCAAGATGAGACAGGGAATGGCGATGAGCAGTTCTTC. Its translation: CASSQDETGNGDEQFF. This sequence joins TRBV4-1 and TRBJ2-1, with TRBD1 matching over 7 bases. The V segment lost 0 bases and the J segment 8 bases; nucleotides outside the gene matches: 10. The CDR3 is 16 amino acids. Looked up from germline, CDR1 is MGHRA and CDR2 is YSYEKL.